This record looks at one T cell receptor beta chain sequence and its context. Its antigen is still unknown. V trimming: 5 bases; J trimming: 4 bases; junction bases outside the gene matches: 12. CDR3 length equals 16 residues. Germline V gene data show CDR1 as MDHEN and CDR2 as SYDVKM. This specimen comes from a study of shared clonotypes between healthy human individuals. General observations from the study: In contrast to clonotypes shared by all four donors, non-shared clonotypes had lower generation probabilities.

Produced via immunoSEQ multiplex PCR; TCRdb's table is partial and in-frame only. Here the sample spans approximately 980,000 clones, around three quarters being singletons. The source material was memory CD4+ T cells sorted from blood. Subset here: CD45RA-negative fraction. The TCR originated in a young man in good health. The chain has TRBV28 and TRBJ1-2; TRBD1 agrees at 8 bases. CDR3 region: CASSPSLGTGRYGYTF. The CDR3 coding sequence is TGTGCCAGCAGTCCGTCGCTAGGGACAGGTCGCTATGGCTACACCTTC.